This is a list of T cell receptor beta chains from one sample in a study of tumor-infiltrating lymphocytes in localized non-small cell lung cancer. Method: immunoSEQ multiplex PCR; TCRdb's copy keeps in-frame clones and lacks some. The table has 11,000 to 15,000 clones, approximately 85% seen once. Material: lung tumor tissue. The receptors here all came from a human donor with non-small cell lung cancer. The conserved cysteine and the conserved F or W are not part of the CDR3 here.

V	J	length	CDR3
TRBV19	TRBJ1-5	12	ASSISGGDQPQH
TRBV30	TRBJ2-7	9	ACSPGSEQY
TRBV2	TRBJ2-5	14	ASSARLGTPQETQY
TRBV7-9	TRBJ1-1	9	ASSPGSEAF
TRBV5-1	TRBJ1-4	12	ASRSGQLNEKLF
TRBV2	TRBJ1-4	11	ASNRVGVEKLF
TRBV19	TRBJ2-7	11	ASSPPGQSEQY
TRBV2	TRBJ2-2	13	ASSVAGRYTGELF
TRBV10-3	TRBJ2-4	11	AISESLQLDQY
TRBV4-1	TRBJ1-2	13	ASRPPGQGDYGYT
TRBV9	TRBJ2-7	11	ASSVGGSYEQY
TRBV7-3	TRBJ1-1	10	ASSFPGTKAF
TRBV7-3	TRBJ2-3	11	ASSYGPVDTQY
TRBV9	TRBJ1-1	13	ASSWTQGMNTEAF
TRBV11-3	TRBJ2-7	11	ASSFSSSTEQY
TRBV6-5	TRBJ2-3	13	ASNDRDRGTDTQY
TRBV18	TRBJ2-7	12	ASSSGTGPYEQY
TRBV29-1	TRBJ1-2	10	SVVGVDYGYT
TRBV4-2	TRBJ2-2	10	ASSYNTGELF
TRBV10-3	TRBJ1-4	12	AINQDRADEKLF
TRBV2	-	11	ASSENRVNEQY
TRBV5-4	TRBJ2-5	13	ASSAMSQSKETQY
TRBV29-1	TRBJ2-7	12	SVEHPGQFYEQY